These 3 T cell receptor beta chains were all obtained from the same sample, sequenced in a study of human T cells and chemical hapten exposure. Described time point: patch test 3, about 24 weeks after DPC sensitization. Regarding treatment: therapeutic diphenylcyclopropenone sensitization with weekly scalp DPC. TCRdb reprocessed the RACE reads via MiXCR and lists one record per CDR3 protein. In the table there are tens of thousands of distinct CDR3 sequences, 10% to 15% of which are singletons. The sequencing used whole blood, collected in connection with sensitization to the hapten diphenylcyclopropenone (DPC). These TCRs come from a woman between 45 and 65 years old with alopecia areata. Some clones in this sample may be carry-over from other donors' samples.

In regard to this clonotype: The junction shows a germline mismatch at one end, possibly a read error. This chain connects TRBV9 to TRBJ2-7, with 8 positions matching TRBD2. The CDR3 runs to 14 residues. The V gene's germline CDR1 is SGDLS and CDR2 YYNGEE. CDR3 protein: CVSSVSGSGYEQYF. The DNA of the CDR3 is TGTGTCAGCAGCGTCAGCGGGAGCGGCTACGAGCAGTACTTC.

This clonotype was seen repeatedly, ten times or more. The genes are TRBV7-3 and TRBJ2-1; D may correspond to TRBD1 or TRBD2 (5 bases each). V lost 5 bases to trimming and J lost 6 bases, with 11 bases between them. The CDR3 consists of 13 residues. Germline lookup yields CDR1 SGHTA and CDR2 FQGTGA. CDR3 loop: CASSPGTRNEQFF. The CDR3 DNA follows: TGTGCCAGCAGCCCCGGGACCCGCAATGAGCAGTTCTTC. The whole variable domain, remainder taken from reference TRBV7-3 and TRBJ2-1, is GAGVSQTPSNKVTEKGKYVELRCDPISGHTALYWYRQSLGQGPEFLIYFQGTGAADDSGLPNDRFFAVRPEGSVSTLKIQRTERGDSAVYLCASSPGTRNEQFFGPGTRLTVL.

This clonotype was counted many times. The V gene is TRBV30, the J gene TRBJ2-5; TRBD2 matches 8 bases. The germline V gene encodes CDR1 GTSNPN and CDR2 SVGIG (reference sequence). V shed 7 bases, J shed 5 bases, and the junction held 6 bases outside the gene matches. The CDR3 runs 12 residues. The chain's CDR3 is CASKRERETQYF. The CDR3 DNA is TGTGCCTCAAAGCGGGAGAGGGAGACCCAGTACTTC. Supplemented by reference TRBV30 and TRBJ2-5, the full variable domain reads SQTIHQWPATLVQPVGSPLSLECTVEGTSNPNLYWYRQAAGRGLQLLFYSVGIGQISSEVPQNLSASRPQDRQFILSSKKLLLSDSGFYLCASKRERETQYFGPGTRLLVL.